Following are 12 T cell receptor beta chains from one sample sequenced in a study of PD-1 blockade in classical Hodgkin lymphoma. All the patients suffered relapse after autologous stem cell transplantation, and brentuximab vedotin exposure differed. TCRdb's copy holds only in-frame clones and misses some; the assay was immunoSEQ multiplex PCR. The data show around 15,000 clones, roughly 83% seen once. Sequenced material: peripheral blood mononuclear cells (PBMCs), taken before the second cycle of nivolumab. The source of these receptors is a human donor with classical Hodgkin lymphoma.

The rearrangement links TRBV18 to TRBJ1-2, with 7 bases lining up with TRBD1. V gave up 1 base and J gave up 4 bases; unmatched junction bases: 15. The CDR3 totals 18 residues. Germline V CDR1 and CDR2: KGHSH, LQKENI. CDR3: CASSPLSQQGPAVYGYTF. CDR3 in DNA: TGTGCCAGCTCACCACTGAGCCAACAGGGGCCCGCGGTCTATGGCTACACCTTC.

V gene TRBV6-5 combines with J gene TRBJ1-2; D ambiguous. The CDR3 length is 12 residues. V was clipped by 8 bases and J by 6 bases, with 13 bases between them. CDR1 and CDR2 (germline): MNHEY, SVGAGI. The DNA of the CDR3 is TGTGCCAGCTACCGGGGTAAGGATGGCTACACCTTC. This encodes CASYRGKDGYTF.

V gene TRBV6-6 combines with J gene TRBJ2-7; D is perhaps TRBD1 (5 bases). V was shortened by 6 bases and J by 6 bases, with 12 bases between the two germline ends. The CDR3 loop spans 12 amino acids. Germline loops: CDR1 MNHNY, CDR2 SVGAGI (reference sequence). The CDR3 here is CASSPDTPEQYF. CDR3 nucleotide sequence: TGTGCCAGCAGCCCGGACACACCCGAGCAGTACTTC.

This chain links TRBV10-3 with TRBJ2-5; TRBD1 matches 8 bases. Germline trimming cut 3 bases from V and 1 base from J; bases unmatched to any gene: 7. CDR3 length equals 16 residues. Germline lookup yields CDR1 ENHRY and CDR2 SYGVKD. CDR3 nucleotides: TGTGCCATCAGTGACGGACAGGGAAAAGGCCAAGAGACCCAGTACTTC. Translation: CAISDGQGKGQETQYF.

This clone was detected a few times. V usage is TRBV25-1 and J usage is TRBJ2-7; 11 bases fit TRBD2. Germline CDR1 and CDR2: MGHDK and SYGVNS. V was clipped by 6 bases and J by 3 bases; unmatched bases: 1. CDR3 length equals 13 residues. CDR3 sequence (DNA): TGTGCCAGCAGGGGGACTAGCGGCTACGAGCAGTACTTC. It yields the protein CASRGTSGYEQYF.

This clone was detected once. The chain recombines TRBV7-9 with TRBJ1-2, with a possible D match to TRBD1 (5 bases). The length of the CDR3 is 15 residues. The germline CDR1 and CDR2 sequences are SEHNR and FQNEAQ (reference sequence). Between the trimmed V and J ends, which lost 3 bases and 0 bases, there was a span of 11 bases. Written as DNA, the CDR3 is TGTGCCAGCAGCTTTGGGCAGGGACCTAACTATGGCTACACCTTC. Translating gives CASSFGQGPNYGYTF. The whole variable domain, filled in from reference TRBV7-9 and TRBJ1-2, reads DTGVSQNPRHKITKRGQNVTFRCDPISEHNRLYWYRQTLGQGPEFLTYFQNEAQLEKSRLLSDRFSAERPKGSFSTLEIQRTEQGDSAMYLCASSFGQGPNYGYTFGSGTRLTVV.

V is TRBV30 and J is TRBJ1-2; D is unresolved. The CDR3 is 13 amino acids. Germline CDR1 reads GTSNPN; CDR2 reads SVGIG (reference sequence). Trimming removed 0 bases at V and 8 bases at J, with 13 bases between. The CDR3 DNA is TGTGCCTGGAGTGTTAGTCTGGACCGGGGCTACACCTTC. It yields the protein CAWSVSLDRGYTF.

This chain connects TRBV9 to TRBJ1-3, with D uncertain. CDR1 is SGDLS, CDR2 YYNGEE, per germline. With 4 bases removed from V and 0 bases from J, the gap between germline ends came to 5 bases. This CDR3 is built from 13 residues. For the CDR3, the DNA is TGTGCCAGCAGCAGGAACTCTGGAAACACCATATATTTT. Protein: CASSRNSGNTIYF.

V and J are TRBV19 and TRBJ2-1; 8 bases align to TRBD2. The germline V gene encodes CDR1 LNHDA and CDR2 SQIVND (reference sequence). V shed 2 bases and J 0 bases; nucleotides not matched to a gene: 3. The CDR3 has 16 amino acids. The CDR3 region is CASSIRGTSSYNEQFF. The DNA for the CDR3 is TGTGCCAGTAGTATAAGGGGGACTAGCTCCTACAATGAGCAGTTCTTC.

The CDR3 sequence: CASSDSGGAADTQYF. In nucleotides, the CDR3 is TGTGCCAGCAGTGACTCAGGGGGGGCTGCAGATACGCAGTATTTT. The chain employs TRBV6-4 and TRBJ2-3; D perhaps matches TRBD2 (7 bases). CDR1 is MRHNA, CDR2 SNTAGT, per germline. The CDR3 totals 15 residues. V lost 0 bases to trimming and J lost 4 bases, with 11 bases between them.

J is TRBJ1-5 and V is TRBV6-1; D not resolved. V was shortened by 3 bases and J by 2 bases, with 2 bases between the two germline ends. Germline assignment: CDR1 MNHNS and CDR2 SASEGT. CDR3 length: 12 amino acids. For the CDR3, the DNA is TGTGCCAGCAGTGAGGGCAATCAGCCCCAGCATTTT. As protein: CASSEGNQPQHF.

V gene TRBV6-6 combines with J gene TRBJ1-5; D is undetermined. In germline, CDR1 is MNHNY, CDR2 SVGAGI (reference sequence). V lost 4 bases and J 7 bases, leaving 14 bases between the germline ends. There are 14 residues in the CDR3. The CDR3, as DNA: TGTGCCAGCAGTTTGCCGGGCATGGGCCAGCCCCAGCATTTT. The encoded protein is CASSLPGMGQPQHF.